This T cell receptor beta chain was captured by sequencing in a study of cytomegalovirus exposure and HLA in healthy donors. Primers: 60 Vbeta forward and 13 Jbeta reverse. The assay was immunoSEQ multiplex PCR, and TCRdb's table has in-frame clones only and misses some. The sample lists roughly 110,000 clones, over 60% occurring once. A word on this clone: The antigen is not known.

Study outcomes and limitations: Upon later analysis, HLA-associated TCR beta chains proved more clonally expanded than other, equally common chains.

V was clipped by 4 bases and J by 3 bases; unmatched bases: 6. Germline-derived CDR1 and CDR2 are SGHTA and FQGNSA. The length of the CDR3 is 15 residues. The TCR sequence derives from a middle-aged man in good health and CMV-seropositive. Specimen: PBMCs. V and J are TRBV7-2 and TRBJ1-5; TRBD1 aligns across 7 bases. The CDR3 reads CASSSETGFNQPQHF. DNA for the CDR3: TGTGCCAGCAGCTCGGAGACAGGGTTCAATCAGCCCCAGCATTTT.